Each of the 9 T cell receptor beta chains below was sequenced from the same sample in a study of beta chain features in type 1 diabetes. What was sequenced were expressed TCRB transcripts, since all of the isolated RNA had been reverse transcribed. The protocol was immunoSEQ multiplex PCR, while the TCRdb copy is restricted to in-frame clones and leaves out a portion. The sample records some 150,000 clones, less than 10% being singletons. Sequenced input: central memory CD4+ T cells from blood. These receptors all come from a middle-aged woman in good health.

This sequence joins TRBV7-6 and TRBJ2-7; 8 bases agree with TRBD1. CDR1 SGHVS and CDR2 FNYEAQ come from the germline V gene. The J segment lost 2 bases and the V segment lost 0 bases, leaving 12 bases of the junction unmatched. CDR3 length: 18 amino acids. The CDR3 DNA follows: TGTGCCAGCAGCTTAGCGATAGGTGTCGGACAGGGCCCCTACGAGCAGTACTTC. Its translation: CASSLAIGVGQGPYEQYF.

This clone was observed a handful of times. The chain recombines TRBV5-1 with TRBJ1-4; possibly TRBD1 for D (6 bases). The germline CDR1 and CDR2 sequences are SGHRS and YFSETQ. The germline V and J ends were trimmed by 4 bases and 6 bases, with 13 bases remaining between them. The CDR3 is 14 amino acids. DNA for the CDR3: TGCGCCAGCAGCCGAGGACAGAGAGATGAAAAACTGTTTTTT. This gives the protein CASSRGQRDEKLFF. Full variable domain (missing parts from reference TRBV5-1 and TRBJ1-4): KAGVTQTPRYLIKTRGQQVTLSCSPISGHRSVSWYQQTPGQGLQFLFEYFSETQRNKGNFPGRFSGRQFSNSRSEMNVSTLELGDSALYLCASSRGQRDEKLFFGSGTQLSVL.

This clone came up a few times. The V call is TRBV4-2, the J call TRBJ1-1; TRBD1 matches at 9 bases. Unmatched junction bases numbered 8, after V lost 1 base and J lost 5 bases. The CDR3 sequence is 16 residues long. CDR1 and CDR2 (germline): LGHNA, YNFKEQ. CDR3 amino acids: CASSQGNRGRGTEAFF. As DNA, the CDR3 is TGTGCCAGCAGCCAAGGAAACAGGGGGCGGGGTACTGAAGCTTTCTTT.

This clone has just a few counts. The chain employs TRBV19 and TRBJ2-3; maybe TRBD2 (5 bases). Trimming removed 8 bases at V and 9 bases at J, with 15 bases between. This CDR3 contains 12 residues. The germline gives CDR1 LNHDA, CDR2 SQIVND (reference sequence). CDR3 in amino acids: CASAGVSGTQYF. CDR3 nucleotide sequence: TGTGCCAGTGCCGGGGTTTCGGGCACGCAGTATTTT.

The V gene is TRBV4-3, the J gene TRBJ2-1; 7 bases match TRBD2. V gave up 0 bases and J gave up 0 bases; unmatched junction bases: 8. Germline-derived CDR1 and CDR2 are LGHNA and YSLEER. The CDR3 spans 18 residues. The CDR3 region has the DNA TGCGCCAGCAGCCAAGACTTAGGCGGGGGAGACTCCTACAATGAGCAGTTCTTC. Translating it yields CASSQDLGGGDSYNEQFF.

This clone was seen more than once but under ten times. This chain connects TRBV5-4 to TRBJ2-3, with 9 bases that match TRBD2. V shed 4 bases, J shed 3 bases, and the junction held 9 bases outside the gene matches. CDR1 SGHNT and CDR2 YYREEE come from the germline V gene (reference sequence). This CDR3 has 16 residues. The CDR3 here is CASSTSGGQGTDTQYF. The DNA for the CDR3 is TGTGCCAGCAGCACGAGCGGGGGGCAAGGGACAGATACGCAGTATTTT.

This clone occurred a few times. The chain combines TRBV18 with TRBJ2-1, with a weak D call TRBD2 (5 bases). The V end lost 0 bases, the J end lost 9 bases, and 12 bases lay between the germline ends. Germline CDR1 KGHSH, CDR2 LQKENI. This CDR3 is built from 14 residues. This chain's CDR3 is CASSPPSVSAEQFF. The CDR3 nucleotides are TGTGCCAGCTCACCACCGAGTGTTAGCGCTGAGCAGTTCTTC.

V and J are TRBV6-6 and TRBJ2-7, with TRBD1 matching 9 bases. With 5 bases clipped from V and 3 bases from J, the junction kept 2 bases outside the gene matches. The CDR3 extends over 13 amino acids. Looked up from germline, CDR1 is MNHNY and CDR2 is SVGAGI (reference sequence). The CDR3 DNA sequence: TGTGCCAGCAGTCGACAGGGGGTCTACGAGCAGTACTTC. Protein product: CASSRQGVYEQYF.

The chain joins TRBV9 to TRBJ1-6; 12 bases map to TRBD1. Germline assignment: CDR1 SGDLS and CDR2 YYNGEE. CDR3 length: 16 residues. The trim removed 4 bases at V and 4 bases at J, leaving 3 bases unmatched. CDR3 nucleotides: TGTGCCAGCAGCTCGGGACAGGGGGCGTATAATTCACCCCTCCACTTT. Translated: CASSSGQGAYNSPLHF.